Included here is one T cell receptor beta chain sequence, with context. The target antigen is unknown. This entry comes from a study of OX40 agonist ivuxolimab in advanced cancers. General study results and limits: Blood T cells, both CD4+ and CD8+, expanded clonally by week 6 at 0.1 to 3.0 mg/kg. Antigen targets of the expanded peripheral T cells went undetermined.

Repertoires were generated with immunoSEQ multiplex PCR, while TCRdb's copy carries only in-frame clones and drops some. This sample has tens of thousands of clones; about 85% occur once, and the top ten carry 25%. The ends lost 4 bases at V and 6 bases at J; junction bases unmatched: 4. The length of the CDR3 is 14 residues. The V gene's germline CDR1 is MGHRA and CDR2 YSYEKL. The starting material was CD4+ or CD8+ T cells sorted from blood, obtained in a trial of the OX40 agonist ivuxolimab. The chain links TRBV4-1 to TRBJ2-1; 9 bases line up with TRBD1. This TCR was recovered from an adult with an advanced solid tumor such as melanoma, head and neck, liver or kidney cancer. The CDR3 DNA reads as TGCGCCAGCAGCCTGGGACAGGGTTTCAATGAGCAGTTCTTC. This translates into CASSLGQGFNEQFF.